The 5 T cell receptor beta chains below were found in one sample sequenced in a study of blood T cells in healthy people across ages. Then a second PCR, running about 6 to 12 cycles, was carried out with a sample-barcoded 5' primer and a J-beta primer mix. TCRdb reprocessed the 5' RACE reads with MiXCR, giving one entry per CDR3 protein. The sample records 850,000 to 1,300,000 distinct CDR3 sequences, roughly 45% being singletons. The sequencing sample was made of blood. Receptor source: a woman aged 55-69 years in good health.

The rearrangement links TRBV6-5 to TRBJ2-4, with D tentatively TRBD1 or TRBD2 (6 bases each). The J call is doubtful: the DNA matches TRBJ2-7 better. The CDR3 totals 14 residues. The germline V gene has CDR1 MNHEY and CDR2 SVGAGI. The CDR3 nucleotides read TGTGCCAGCAGGCGAAGGGGGGACATTGGCGAGCAGTACTTC. The encoded protein is CASRRRGDIGEQYF.

This clonotype was seen more than once but under ten times. The chain has TRBV11-2 and TRBJ2-1, with D hard to call. Between the trimmed V and J ends, which lost 6 bases and 4 bases, there was a span of 16 bases. The CDR3 is made up of 15 amino acids. The germline gives CDR1 SGHAT, CDR2 FQNNGV. CDR3 protein: CASSLSRIRYNEQFF. The DNA for the CDR3 is TGTGCCAGCAGTCTTTCCCGGATCCGTTACAATGAGCAGTTCTTC.

Comments on this clonotype: Germline is not matched at one junction end, which may reflect a read error. The gene calls are TRBV7-2 and TRBJ1-2, with D perhaps matching TRBD1 (6 bases). This CDR3 region has 14 residues. CDR1 is SGHTA, CDR2 FQGNSA, per germline. The CDR3: CAGSETGNYYGYTF. The DNA of the CDR3 is TGTGCCGGCAGCGAGACAGGAAACTACTATGGCTACACCTTC.

The CDR3 DNA follows: TGCAGTGCTAACGGACTAGCGGGAGTGGGAGGGTACAATGAGCAGTACTTC. Translation: CSANGLAGVGGYNEQYF. V is TRBV20-1 and J is TRBJ2-5; 13 nucleotides agree with TRBD2. V gave up 4 bases and J gave up 11 bases; unmatched junction bases: 19. The CDR3 totals 17 residues. Germline loops: CDR1 DFQATT, CDR2 SNEGSKA (reference sequence).

The V and J genes are TRBV7-2 and TRBJ2-3; 9 nucleotides agree with TRBD2. This CDR3 contains 17 residues. Germline values: CDR1 SGHTA, CDR2 FQGNSA. The ends lost 0 bases at V and 6 bases at J; junction bases unmatched: 10. The CDR3 sequence is CASSLAMAGGPGDTQYF. The CDR3 DNA reads as TGTGCCAGCAGCTTAGCTATGGCGGGAGGGCCAGGCGATACGCAGTATTTT.